The 24 T cell receptor beta chains presented below share a single source sample, sequenced in a study of blood T cells in healthy people across ages. Then a second PCR, running about 6 to 12 cycles, was carried out with a sample-barcoded 5' primer and a J-beta primer mix. TCRdb used MiXCR to reprocess the 5' RACE reads, holding one entry per CDR3 protein. The sample holds some 1.1 million distinct CDR3 sequences, roughly two fifths seen once. Input material: blood. These receptors were obtained from a man younger than 35 in good health.

This clonotype was counted between two and nine times. The chain recombines TRBV7-2 with TRBJ1-5; 9 nucleotides line up with TRBD1. Germline CDR1 and CDR2: SGHTA and FQGNSA. This CDR3 is built from 15 residues. Losses at the gene ends were 1 base for V and 3 bases for J; bases not matched to a gene: 1. The CDR3 DNA reads TGTGCCAGCAGCTTAGGGGACAGGGACAATCAGCCCCAGCATTTT. Translated: CASSLGDRDNQPQHF.

As DNA, the CDR3 is TGTGCCAGCAGCTTAGGATCGGGGGGCAGTCTAATGGAAAAACTGTTTTTT. It encodes CASSLGSGGSLMEKLFF. The chain joins TRBV7-2 to TRBJ1-4; D possibly corresponds to TRBD1 (6 bases). Per the germline V gene, CDR1 is SGHTA and CDR2 is FQGNSA. The CDR3 loop spans 17 amino acids. V shed 1 base and J shed 8 bases, with 20 bases lying between them.

The genes are TRBV20-1 and TRBJ1-5; unclear D gene. Germline values: CDR1 DFQATT, CDR2 SNEGSKA (reference sequence). The CDR3 is 14 residues long. V was trimmed by 3 bases and J by 4 bases, leaving 13 bases between them. CDR3 nucleotides: TGCAGTGCTAGGAGCTCTCTGGGGAATCAGCCCCAGCATTTT. It yields the protein CSARSSLGNQPQHF.

The rearrangement links TRBV20-1 to TRBJ2-3; 10 positions match TRBD2. Germline CDR1 is DFQATT and CDR2 is SNEGSKA (reference sequence). J lost 7 bases, V lost 2 bases, and 6 bases had no gene match. The CDR3 length is 14 residues. For the CDR3, the DNA is TGCAGTGCTAGAAGCGGGGGGGGATCGAATACGCAGTATTTT. It is translated as CSARSGGGSNTQYF.

Ten or more counts support this clonotype. This chain connects TRBV6-6 to TRBJ1-2; 10 positions match TRBD1. Germline V gene data show CDR1 as MNHNY and CDR2 as SVGAGI (reference sequence). With V trimmed by 2 bases and J by 2 bases, 2 bases remained unmatched. The CDR3 has 15 residues. The CDR3 coding sequence is TGTGCCAGCAGTTACAGGGGACAGGGGAACTATGGCTACACCTTC. Encoded protein: CASSYRGQGNYGYTF.

The chain employs TRBV2 and TRBJ1-4; unclear D gene. The CDR3 is 15 residues long. Per the germline V gene, CDR1 is SNHLY and CDR2 is FYNNEI. V was shortened by 3 bases and J by 0 bases, with 8 bases between the two germline ends. CDR3 DNA sequence: TGTGCCAGCAGTGAGGACCGAACAACTAATGAAAAACTGTTTTTT. It is translated as CASSEDRTTNEKLFF. Combining the CDR3 with reference TRBV2 and TRBJ1-4 gives the whole variable domain EPEVTQTPSHQVTQMGQEVILRCVPISNHLYFYWYRQILGQKVEFLVSFYNNEISEKSEIFDDQFSVERPDGSNFTLKIRSTKLEDSAMYFCASSEDRTTNEKLFFGSGTQLSVL.

This rearrangement joins TRBV6-1 to TRBJ2-5; D is undetermined. This CDR3 comprises 14 residues. Per the germline V gene, CDR1 is MNHNS and CDR2 is SASEGT. V gave up 4 bases and J gave up 2 bases, with 11 bases separating them. The CDR3 DNA sequence: TGTGCCAGCAGTGGAAGGATGGGACAAGAGACCCAGTACTTC. Translated: CASSGRMGQETQYF.

This clonotype was seen only a few times. The chain uses TRBV5-1 and TRBJ2-7, with 10 bases aligning to TRBD2. The J segment lost 1 base and the V segment lost 4 bases, leaving 8 bases of the junction unmatched. This CDR3 spans 16 amino acids. Per germline, CDR1 SGHRS and CDR2 YFSETQ. The CDR3 loop reads CASSPRIAGGSYEQYF. CDR3 in DNA: TGCGCCAGCAGCCCCCGAATAGCGGGGGGTTCCTACGAGCAGTACTTC.

This clonotype appeared a few times. This chain links TRBV20-1 with TRBJ2-1, with no clear D. CDR3 size: 15 residues. The V end was cut by 3 bases, the J end by 0 bases, with 12 bases between. In germline, CDR1 is DFQATT, CDR2 SNEGSKA (reference sequence). CDR3 in DNA: TGCAGTGCTAGCAACACCCCGAGCTCCTACAATGAGCAGTTCTTC. Amino acid sequence: CSASNTPSSYNEQFF.

The chain couples TRBV6-6 to TRBJ1-4; D gene uncertain. The CDR3 is 15 residues long. Germline lookup yields CDR1 MNHNY and CDR2 SVGAGI (reference sequence). Deletions cut 6 bases from V and 3 bases from J, with 14 bases between. The CDR3 reads CASSRFRSSNEKLFF. The CDR3 DNA sequence: TGTGCCAGCAGCCGCTTTCGTAGCTCTAATGAAAAACTGTTTTTT.

The V and J genes are TRBV5-1 and TRBJ2-3, with no clear D. Trimming stripped 4 bases from V and 6 bases from J, with 15 bases between. CDR1 SGHRS and CDR2 YFSETQ come from the germline V gene. The CDR3 is 14 residues long. CDR3 loop: CASSPSGADDTQYF. DNA for the CDR3: TGCGCCAGCAGCCCGAGTGGAGCCGATGATACGCAGTATTTT. Looking up the rest from reference TRBV5-1 and TRBJ2-3 gives the full variable domain: KAGVTQTPRYLIKTRGQQVTLSCSPISGHRSVSWYQQTPGQGLQFLFEYFSETQRNKGNFPGRFSGRQFSNSRSEMNVSTLELGDSALYLCASSPSGADDTQYFGPGTRLTVL.

Ten or more counts support this clonotype. In nucleotides, the CDR3 is TGTGCCAGCAGCTTAGATGGCACACAGGACACTGAAGCTTTCTTT. Translation gives CASSLDGTQDTEAFF. This rearrangement joins TRBV7-2 to TRBJ1-1, with TRBD1 as a possible D gene (5 bases). Trimming left V 1 base short and J 3 bases short, with 12 bases between. The CDR3 runs 15 residues. Germline CDR1 is SGHTA and CDR2 is FQGNSA. Combining the CDR3 with reference TRBV7-2 and TRBJ1-1 gives the whole variable domain GAGVSQSPSNKVTEKGKDVELRCDPISGHTALYWYRQSLGQGLEFLIYFQGNSAPDKSGLPSDRFSAERTGGSVSTLTIQRTQQEDSAVYLCASSLDGTQDTEAFFGQGTRLTVV.

The V gene is TRBV27, the J gene TRBJ1-2; D remains unclear. Germline V lookup: CDR1 MNHEY, CDR2 SMNVEV (reference sequence). V lost 0 bases, J lost 5 bases, and 16 bases lay in between. The CDR3 has 16 residues. As DNA, the CDR3 is TGTGCCAGCAGTTTATCTTCCGCCGCACAAGAGTATGGCTACACCTTC. The encoded protein is CASSLSSAAQEYGYTF.

This clonotype was picked up many times. This sequence joins TRBV2 and TRBJ2-5, with D possibly being TRBD2 (6 bases). The CDR3 has 13 amino acids. Between the trimmed V and J ends, which lost 8 bases and 3 bases, there was a span of 13 bases. The germline V gene encodes CDR1 SNHLY and CDR2 FYNNEI. The DNA of the CDR3 is TGTGCCAGCCGGTTAGCGGCTAAAGAGACCCAGTACTTC. Encoded protein: CASRLAAKETQYF.

This clonotype has only one observation. This rearrangement joins TRBV6-2 or TRBV6-3 to TRBJ2-7; 12 positions agree with TRBD2. TRBJ2-5 matches the DNA end more closely, so the J call is doubtful. Germline V gene sequence: CDR1 MNHEY, CDR2 SVGEGT. CDR3 length: 15 residues. The CDR3 is CASRAWTSGIETQYF. The CDR3 DNA reads as TGTGCCAGCAGAGCATGGACTAGCGGGATCGAGACCCAGTACTTC.

This clonotype was detected a few times. The rearrangement links TRBV29-1 to TRBJ1-1; D gene ambiguous. This CDR3 region has 14 residues. Germline V gives CDR1 SQVTM, CDR2 ANQGSEA. The germline V and J ends were trimmed by 6 bases and 4 bases, with 18 bases remaining between them. For the CDR3, the DNA is TGCAGCGTACATCTGCGAACGGACCCCACTGAAGCTTTCTTT. The encoded protein is CSVHLRTDPTEAFF.

Details on this clonotype: Compared with germline, one end of the junction differs, possibly owing to a read error. V usage is TRBV5-1 and J usage is TRBJ1-1; a possible D gene is TRBD1 (5 bases). This CDR3 has 13 residues. Germline CDR1 and CDR2: SGHRS and YFSETQ. CDR3 DNA sequence: TGCGCCAGCAGCTTGGCAGGGAACACTGGAGCTTTCTTT. Protein: CASSLAGNTGAFF.

The CDR3 nucleotides read TGCGCCAGCAGCCAAGATCGAGGGGCATGGGAAAAACTGTTTTTT. This gives the protein CASSQDRGAWEKLFF. V gene TRBV4-3 combines with J gene TRBJ1-4; weak D call: TRBD1 (5 bases). Deletions cut 0 bases from V and 8 bases from J, with 13 bases between. The CDR3 contains 15 residues. The germline V gene encodes CDR1 LGHNA and CDR2 YSLEER.

This clonotype has a count of ten or more. The V gene is TRBV29-1, the J gene TRBJ2-3; weak D call: TRBD1 (6 bases). Trimming shortened V by 7 bases and J by 6 bases, and 11 bases separated the two germline ends. Germline-derived CDR1 and CDR2 are SQVTM and ANQGSEA. This CDR3 is 11 amino acids long. The CDR3 protein is CSGGQPDTQYF. The CDR3 coding sequence is TGCAGCGGGGGACAACCGGATACGCAGTATTTT.

The rearrangement joins TRBV18 to TRBJ1-6; no reliable D call. The CDR3 loop spans 12 amino acids. The germline CDR1 and CDR2 sequences are KGHSH and LQKENI. The germline V and J ends were trimmed by 3 bases and 5 bases, with 2 bases remaining between them. CDR3 sequence: CASSPDNSPLHF. The CDR3 DNA reads TGTGCCAGCTCACCGGATAATTCACCCCTCCACTTT.

This clonotype was picked up a small number of times. V and J are TRBV12-5 and TRBJ1-1; no clear D gene. This CDR3 region has 14 residues. Germline V lookup: CDR1 LGHNT, CDR2 FRNRAP. Trimming took 7 bases from V and 7 from J, leaving 19 bases between them. The CDR3 here is CASAAGLPDGEAFF. The CDR3 DNA reads TGTGCTAGTGCCGCCGGACTCCCGGACGGTGAAGCTTTCTTT.

The rearrangement uses TRBV4-1 and TRBJ2-1; D gene unclear. The V end was cut by 0 bases, the J end by 0 bases, with 9 bases between. The CDR3 consists of 16 residues. CDR1 and CDR2 (germline): MGHRA, YSYEKL. DNA of the CDR3: TGCGCCAGCAGCCAAGACTTCCCGAGCTCCTACAATGAGCAGTTCTTC. Its protein is CASSQDFPSSYNEQFF.

This clonotype was seen at least ten times. V usage is TRBV20-1 and J usage is TRBJ2-7; 10 bases are a match to TRBD2. CDR1 DFQATT and CDR2 SNEGSKA come from the germline V gene (reference sequence). The CDR3 spans 15 residues. The V gene end was trimmed by 0 bases and the J gene end by 3 bases; junction bases not matched to a gene: 5. The CDR3, as DNA: TGCAGTGCTAGAGATGTAACTAGCGGGGACTACGAGCAGTACTTC. It codes for CSARDVTSGDYEQYF.

The sample holds a few counts of this clonotype. The chain carries TRBV15 and TRBJ1-4; D possibly corresponds to TRBD1 (5 bases). This CDR3 has 16 residues. V lost 2 bases and J lost 3, with 13 bases in between. Looked up from germline, CDR1 is LNHNV and CDR2 is YYDKDF (reference sequence). CDR3 DNA sequence: TGTGCCACCAGCAGAATGAAACAGGAGTCTAATGAAAAACTGTTTTTT. The encoded protein is CATSRMKQESNEKLFF.